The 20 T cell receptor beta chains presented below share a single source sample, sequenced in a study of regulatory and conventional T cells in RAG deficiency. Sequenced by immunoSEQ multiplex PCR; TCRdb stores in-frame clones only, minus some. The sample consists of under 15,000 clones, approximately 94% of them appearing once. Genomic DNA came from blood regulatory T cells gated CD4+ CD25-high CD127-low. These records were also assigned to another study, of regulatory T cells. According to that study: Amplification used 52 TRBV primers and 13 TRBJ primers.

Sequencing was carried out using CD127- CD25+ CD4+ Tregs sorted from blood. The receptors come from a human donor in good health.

The CDR3 DNA is TGTGCCAGCAGGGGGACAGGACCTTTAGCCAAAAACATTCAGTACTTC. Translating it yields CASRGTGPLAKNIQYF. The V and J genes are TRBV28 and TRBJ2-4; 8 bases agree with TRBD1. Germline CDR1 is MDHEN and CDR2 is SYDVKM. The CDR3 spans 16 residues. With V trimmed by 6 bases and J by 0 bases, 7 bases remained unmatched.

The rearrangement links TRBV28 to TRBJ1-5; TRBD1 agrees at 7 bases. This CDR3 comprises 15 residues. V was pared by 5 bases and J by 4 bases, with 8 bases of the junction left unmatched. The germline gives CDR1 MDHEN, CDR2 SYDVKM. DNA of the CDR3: TGTGCCAGCAGTCTAAACGACAGGGTTAATCAGCCCCAGCATTTT. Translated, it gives CASSLNDRVNQPQHF.

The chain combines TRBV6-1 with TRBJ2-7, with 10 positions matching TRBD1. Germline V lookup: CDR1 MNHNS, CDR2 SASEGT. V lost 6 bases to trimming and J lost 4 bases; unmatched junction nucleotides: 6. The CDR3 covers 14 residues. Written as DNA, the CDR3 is TGTGCCAGCAGCACGGGACAGGGGCGATACGAGCAGTACTTC. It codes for CASSTGQGRYEQYF.

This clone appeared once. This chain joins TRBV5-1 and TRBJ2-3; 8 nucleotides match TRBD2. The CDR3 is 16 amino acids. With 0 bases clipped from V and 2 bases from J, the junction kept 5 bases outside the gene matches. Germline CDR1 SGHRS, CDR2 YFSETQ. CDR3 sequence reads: CASSLDKRGLTDTQYF. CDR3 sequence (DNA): TGCGCCAGCAGCTTGGACAAGCGGGGGCTCACAGATACGCAGTATTTT.

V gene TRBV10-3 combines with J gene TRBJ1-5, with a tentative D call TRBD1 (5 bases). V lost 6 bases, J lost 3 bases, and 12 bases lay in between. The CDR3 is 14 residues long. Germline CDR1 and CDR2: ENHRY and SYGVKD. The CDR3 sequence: CAIRSRQYNQPQHF. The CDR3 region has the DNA TGTGCCATCAGATCCCGACAGTACAATCAGCCCCAGCATTTT.

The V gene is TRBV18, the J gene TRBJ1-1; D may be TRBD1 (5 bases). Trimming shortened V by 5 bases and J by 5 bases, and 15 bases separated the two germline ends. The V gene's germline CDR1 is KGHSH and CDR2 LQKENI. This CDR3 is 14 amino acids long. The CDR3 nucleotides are TGTGCCAGCTCATGGGGGGGGGTGTGGACTGAAGCTTTCTTT. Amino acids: CASSWGGVWTEAFF.

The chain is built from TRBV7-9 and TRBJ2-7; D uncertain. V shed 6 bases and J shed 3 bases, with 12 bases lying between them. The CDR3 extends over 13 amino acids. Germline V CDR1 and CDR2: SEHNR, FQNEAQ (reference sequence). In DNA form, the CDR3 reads TGTGCCAGCAGTCGAAAGCCTTTCTACGAGCAGTACTTC. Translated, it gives CASSRKPFYEQYF.

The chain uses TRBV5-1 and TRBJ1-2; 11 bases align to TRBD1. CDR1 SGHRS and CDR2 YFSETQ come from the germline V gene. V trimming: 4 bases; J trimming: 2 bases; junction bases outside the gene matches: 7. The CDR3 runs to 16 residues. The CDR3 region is CASSPWDRGINYGYTF. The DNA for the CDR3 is TGCGCCAGCAGCCCGTGGGACAGGGGGATAAACTATGGCTACACCTTC.

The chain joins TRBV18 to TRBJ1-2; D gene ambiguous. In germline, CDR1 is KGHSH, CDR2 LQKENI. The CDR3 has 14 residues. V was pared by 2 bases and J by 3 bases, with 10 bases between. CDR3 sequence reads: CASSPGAQYYGYTF. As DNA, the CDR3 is TGTGCCAGCTCACCAGGAGCCCAGTACTATGGCTACACCTTC.

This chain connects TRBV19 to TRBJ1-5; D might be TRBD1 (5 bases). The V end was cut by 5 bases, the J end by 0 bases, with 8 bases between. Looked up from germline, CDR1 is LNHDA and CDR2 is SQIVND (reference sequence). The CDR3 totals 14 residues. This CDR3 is CASSVQGSNQPQHF. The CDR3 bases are TGTGCCAGTAGTGTCCAGGGTAGCAATCAGCCCCAGCATTTT. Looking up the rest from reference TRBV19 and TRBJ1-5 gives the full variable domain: DGGITQSPKYLFRKEGQNVTLSCEQNLNHDAMYWYRQDPGQGLRLIYYSQIVNDFQKGDIAEGYSVSREKKESFPLTVTSAQKNPTAFYLCASSVQGSNQPQHFGDGTRLSIL.

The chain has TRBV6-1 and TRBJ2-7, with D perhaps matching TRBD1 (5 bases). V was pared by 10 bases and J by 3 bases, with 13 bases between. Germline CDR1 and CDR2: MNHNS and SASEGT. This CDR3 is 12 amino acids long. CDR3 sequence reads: CATTRGLYEQYF. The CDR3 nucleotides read TGTGCCACTACAAGGGGTCTCTACGAGCAGTACTTC.

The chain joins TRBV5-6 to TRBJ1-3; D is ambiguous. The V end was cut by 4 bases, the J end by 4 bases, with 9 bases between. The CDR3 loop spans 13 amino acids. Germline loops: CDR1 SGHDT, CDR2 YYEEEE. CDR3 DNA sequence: TGTGCCAGCAGCCTCGGACTGGGAAACACCATATATTTT. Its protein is CASSLGLGNTIYF.

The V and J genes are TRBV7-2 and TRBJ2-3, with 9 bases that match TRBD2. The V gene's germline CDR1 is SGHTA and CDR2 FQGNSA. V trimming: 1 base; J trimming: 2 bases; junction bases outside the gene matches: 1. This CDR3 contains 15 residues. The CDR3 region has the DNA TGTGCCAGCAGCTTAGGACTAGCGGTCACAGATACGCAGTATTTT. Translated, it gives CASSLGLAVTDTQYF.

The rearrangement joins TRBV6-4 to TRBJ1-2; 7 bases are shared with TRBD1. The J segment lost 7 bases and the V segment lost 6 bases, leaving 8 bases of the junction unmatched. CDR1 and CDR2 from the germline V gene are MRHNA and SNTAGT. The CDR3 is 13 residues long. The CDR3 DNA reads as TGTGCCAGCAGGCGAGACAGGGTTGGTGGCTACACCTTC. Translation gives CASRRDRVGGYTF.

The CDR3 region has the DNA TGTGCCAGCAGGAAGAACAGGGCTACCACCTACGAGCAGTACTTC. Translated, it gives CASRKNRATTYEQYF. J is TRBJ2-7 and V is TRBV6-1, with D perhaps matching TRBD1 (6 bases). The CDR3 loop spans 15 amino acids. CDR1 MNHNS and CDR2 SASEGT come from the germline V gene. Trimming stripped 6 bases from V and 2 bases from J, with 17 bases between.

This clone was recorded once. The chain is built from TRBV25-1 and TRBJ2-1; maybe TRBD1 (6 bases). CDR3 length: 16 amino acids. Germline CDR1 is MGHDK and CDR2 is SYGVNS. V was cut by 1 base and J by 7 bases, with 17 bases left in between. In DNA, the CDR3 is TGTGCCAGCAGTGAATCGGGCAGGGGAAAGGGAAATGAGCAGTTCTTC. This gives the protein CASSESGRGKGNEQFF. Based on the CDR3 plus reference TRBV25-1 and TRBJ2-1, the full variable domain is EADIYQTPRYLVIGTGKKITLECSQTMGHDKMYWYQQDPGMELHLIHYSYGVNSTEKGDLSSESTVSRIRTEHFPLTLESARPSHTSQYLCASSESGRGKGNEQFFGPGTRLTVL.

DNA for the CDR3: TGTGCCAGCAGGGGGGGAGCTTCTGGAAACACCATATATTTT. Translation: CASRGGASGNTIYF. The rearrangement joins TRBV6-5 to TRBJ1-3; possibly TRBD1 for D (5 bases). V dropped 6 bases and J dropped 1 base, with 10 bases sitting between them. CDR3 length: 14 amino acids. CDR1 and CDR2 from the germline V gene are MNHEY and SVGAGI.

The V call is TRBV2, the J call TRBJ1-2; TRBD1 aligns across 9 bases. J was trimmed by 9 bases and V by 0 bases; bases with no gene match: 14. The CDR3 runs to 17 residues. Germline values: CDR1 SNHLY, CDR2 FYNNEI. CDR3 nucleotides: TGTGCCAGCAGTGAAGCTCGACCGAGGGGCGGACAGGGGAGCTACACCTTC. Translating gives CASSEARPRGGQGSYTF.

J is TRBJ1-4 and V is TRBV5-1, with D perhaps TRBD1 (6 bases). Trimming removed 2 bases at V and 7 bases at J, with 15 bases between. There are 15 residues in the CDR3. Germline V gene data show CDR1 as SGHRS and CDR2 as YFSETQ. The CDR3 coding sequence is TGCGCCAGCAGCTTACAGGGTAATTTGGGTGAAAAACTGTTTTTT. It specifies CASSLQGNLGEKLFF.

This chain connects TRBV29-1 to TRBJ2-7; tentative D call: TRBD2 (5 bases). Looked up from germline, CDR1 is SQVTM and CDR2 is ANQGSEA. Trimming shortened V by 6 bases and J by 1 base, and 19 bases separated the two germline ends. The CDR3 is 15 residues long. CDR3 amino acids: CSVSRGPGPSYEQYF. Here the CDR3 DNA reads TGCAGCGTCAGTCGAGGGCCAGGTCCTTCCTACGAGCAGTACTTC.